The clone carrying this T cell receptor beta chain was recorded once. Its antigen remains unidentified. The data were obtained in a study of cytomegalovirus exposure and HLA in healthy donors. Study-wide results and caveats: Being indistinguishable, some V segments were excluded, TRBV6-2 and TRBV6-3 among them. Available immune exposure information was restricted to CMV serostatus only.

PCR was performed using 60 Vbeta and 13 Jbeta primers. Assay used: immunoSEQ multiplex PCR; TCRdb lists only in-frame clones, some missing. The sample has about 120,000 clones, approximately 80% seen once. CDR1 and CDR2 (germline): SGHRS, YFSETQ. Germline trimming cut 1 base from V and 0 bases from J; bases unmatched to any gene: 5. The length of the CDR3 is 16 residues. The sequence was obtained from a man between 18 and 35 years old in good health and CMV-seropositive. The sample taken for sequencing was PBMCs. The chain couples TRBV5-1 to TRBJ1-1; 8 bases are shared with TRBD1. The CDR3 DNA follows: TGCGCCAGCAGCTTGTCGCAGGGGGCTTTGAACACTGAAGCTTTCTTT. It yields the protein CASSLSQGALNTEAFF. Looking up the rest from reference TRBV5-1 and TRBJ1-1 gives the full variable domain: KAGVTQTPRYLIKTRGQQVTLSCSPISGHRSVSWYQQTPGQGLQFLFEYFSETQRNKGNFPGRFSGRQFSNSRSEMNVSTLELGDSALYLCASSLSQGALNTEAFFGQGTRLTVV.